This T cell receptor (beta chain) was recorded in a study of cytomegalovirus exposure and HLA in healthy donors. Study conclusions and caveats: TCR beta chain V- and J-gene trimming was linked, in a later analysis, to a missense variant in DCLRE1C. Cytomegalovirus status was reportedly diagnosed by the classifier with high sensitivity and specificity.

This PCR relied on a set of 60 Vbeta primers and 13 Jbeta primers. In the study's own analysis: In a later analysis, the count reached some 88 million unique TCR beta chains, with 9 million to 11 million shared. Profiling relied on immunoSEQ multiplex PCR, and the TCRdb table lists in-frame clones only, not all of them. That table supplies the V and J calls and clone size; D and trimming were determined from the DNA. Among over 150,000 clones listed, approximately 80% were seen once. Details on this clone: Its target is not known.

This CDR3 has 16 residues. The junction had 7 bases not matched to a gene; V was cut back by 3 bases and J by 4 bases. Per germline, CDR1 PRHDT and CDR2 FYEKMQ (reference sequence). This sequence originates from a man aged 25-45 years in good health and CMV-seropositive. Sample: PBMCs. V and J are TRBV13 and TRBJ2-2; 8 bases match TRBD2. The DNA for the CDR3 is TGTGCCAGCAGCTTCGGACCCGGGAGGGCCACCGGGGAGCTGTTTTTT. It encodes CASSFGPGRATGELFF.